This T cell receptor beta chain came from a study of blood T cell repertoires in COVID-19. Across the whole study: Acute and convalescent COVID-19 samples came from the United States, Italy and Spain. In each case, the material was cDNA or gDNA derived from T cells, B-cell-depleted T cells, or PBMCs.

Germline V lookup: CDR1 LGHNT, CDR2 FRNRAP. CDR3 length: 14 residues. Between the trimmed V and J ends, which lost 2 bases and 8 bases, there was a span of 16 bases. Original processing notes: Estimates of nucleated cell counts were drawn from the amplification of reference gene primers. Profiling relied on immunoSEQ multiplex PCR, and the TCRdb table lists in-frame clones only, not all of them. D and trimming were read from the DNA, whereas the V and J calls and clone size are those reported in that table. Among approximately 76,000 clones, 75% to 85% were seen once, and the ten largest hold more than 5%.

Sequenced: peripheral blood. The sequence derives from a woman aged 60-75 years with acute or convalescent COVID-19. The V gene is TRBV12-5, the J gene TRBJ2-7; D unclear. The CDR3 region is CASGLLTGFEKQYF. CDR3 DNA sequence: TGTGCTAGTGGTTTGTTAACCGGGTTTGAGAAGCAGTACTTC.